The rows below give T cell receptor beta chains drawn from one sample of a study of T cells after yellow fever vaccination. MiXCR was run by TCRdb on the 5' RACE reads, yielding one entry per CDR3 protein. The sample has 250,000 to 300,000 distinct CDR3 sequences; roughly 8.7% are singletons. The sample consisted of CD4+ T cells sorted from PBMCs, taken 5 days after the yellow fever booster vaccination. The receptors stem from a man between 18 and 29 years old who received the YFV17D yellow fever vaccine. The CDR3 runs from the conserved cysteine through the conserved F or W.

V gene	J gene	CDR3 protein
TRBV4-3	TRBJ2-2	CASSQDPATGTAGELFF
TRBV7-9	TRBJ1-2	CASSLEGAHYGYTF
TRBV19	TRBJ2-2	CASSIVNTGELFF
TRBV6-5	TRBJ1-1	CASSYRADTEAFF
TRBV6-5	TRBJ1-1	CASSYSWGGGTEAFF
TRBV4-3	TRBJ1-1	CASSLTRMNTEAFF
TRBV29-1	TRBJ2-4	CSARGTLNIQYF
TRBV5-4	TRBJ2-5	CASSSFGETQYF
TRBV6-5	TRBJ2-1	CASSYSPVGGFQNEQFF
TRBV7-9	TRBJ2-3	CASGQGLGSSDTQYF
TRBV11-2	TRBJ2-7	CASSLEPYSSYEQYF
TRBV20-1	TRBJ1-1	CSAPRGNTEAFF
TRBV5-5	TRBJ2-4	CASSLDDNGRIQYF
TRBV14	TRBJ2-2	CASSQDRGFTGELFF
TRBV6-2/TRBV6-3	TRBJ2-4	CASSGTGNIQYF
TRBV7-9	TRBJ2-2	CASRGRRTKQSTGELFF
TRBV7-9	TRBJ1-5	CASSLADQPQHF
TRBV12-3/TRBV12-4	TRBJ2-1	CASSMGGGLEQFF
TRBV7-9	TRBJ2-3	CASRETSGGNSLGSQYF
TRBV7-3	TRBJ1-2	CASDRTGGMAVPYGYTF
TRBV7-2	TRBJ2-3	CASRQDPSTDTQYF
TRBV6-6	TRBJ1-2	CASSWGQGHYGYTF